These 9 T cell receptor beta chains were sequenced from one sample in a study of T cells in Graves' hyperthyroidism and ophthalmopathy. RNA transcripts were the template for amplifying TCR beta CDR3 regions. HTBI primers were used for first-round RT-PCR of the TCR CDR3. TCRdb re-derived calls from the multiplex PCR reads in MiXCR, one entry per CDR3 protein. This table holds about 270,000 distinct CDR3 sequences, approximately 20% found once. Source material: blood. These receptors originate from a man between 25 and 39 years old with Graves' ophthalmopathy.

This chain joins TRBV28 and TRBJ2-5; a weak D match, TRBD2 (6 bases). This CDR3 spans 14 amino acids. Between the trimmed V and J ends, which lost 6 bases and 6 bases, there was a span of 17 bases. Germline V gene sequence: CDR1 MDHEN, CDR2 SYDVKM. The CDR3 DNA sequence: TGTGCCAGCAGACCTGGGGGGAAAGCGAAGACCCAGTACTTC. The encoded protein is CASRPGGKAKTQYF.

The V call is TRBV6-1, the J call TRBJ2-7; possibly TRBD2 for D (5 bases). The CDR3 is 17 residues long. V lost 2 bases and J lost 0, with 17 bases in between. Germline-derived CDR1 and CDR2 are MNHNS and SASEGT. The CDR3 loop is CASSERSVATSSYEQYF. Here the CDR3 DNA reads TGTGCCAGCAGTGAAAGGTCGGTAGCGACCAGCTCCTACGAGCAGTACTTC.

The chain links TRBV29-1 to TRBJ2-1; 13 nucleotides line up with TRBD2. Germline lookup yields CDR1 SQVTM and CDR2 ANQGSEA. This CDR3 is 16 amino acids long. Trimming cost V 7 bases and J 0 bases; bases outside gene matches: 6. CDR3 nucleotides: TGCAGCGCCAGGACTAGCGGGAGCCTCTCCTACAATGAGCAGTTCTTC. Amino acid sequence: CSARTSGSLSYNEQFF.

This clonotype appeared a few times. The chain couples TRBV4-2 to TRBJ2-5; D unresolved. Germline values: CDR1 LGHNA, CDR2 YNFKEQ. V lost 1 base and J 2 bases, leaving 8 bases between the germline ends. The CDR3 length is 14 residues. CDR3 sequence reads: CASSQGDSQETQYF. Written as DNA, the CDR3 is TGTGCCAGCAGCCAAGGGGATAGTCAAGAGACCCAGTACTTC.

CDR3 sequence: CASSCSVTGGYGYTF. The CDR3 DNA follows: TGTGCCAGCAGTTGCAGTGTTACGGGTGGCTATGGCTACACCTTC. The chain carries TRBV6-5 and TRBJ1-2; D not resolved. Trimming took 4 bases from V and 4 from J, leaving 16 bases between them. In germline, CDR1 is MNHEY, CDR2 SVGAGI. The CDR3 spans 15 residues.

This clonotype was observed at least ten times. This chain links TRBV11-2 with TRBJ2-3; the match to TRBD2 covers 13 bases. Germline V gives CDR1 SGHAT, CDR2 FQNNGV. This CDR3 comprises 17 residues. V shed 6 bases, J shed 2 bases, and the junction held 8 bases outside the gene matches. The DNA for the CDR3 is TGTGCCAGCAGGATAGGGACTAGCGGGACTTTCACAGATACGCAGTATTTT. Its protein is CASRIGTSGTFTDTQYF.

J is TRBJ2-5 and V is TRBV18, with D maybe TRBD2 (5 bases). Germline V gives CDR1 KGHSH, CDR2 LQKENI. This CDR3 has 14 residues. The V gene lost 3 bases and the J gene lost 5 bases, with 13 bases spanning the gap. The CDR3 region is CASSPRVGLETQYF. DNA of the CDR3: TGTGCCAGCTCACCGAGGGTCGGTCTGGAGACCCAGTACTTC.

V is TRBV27 and J is TRBJ2-2, with 11 bases lining up with TRBD1. J gave up 5 bases and V 1 base, and 6 bases lay outside the gene matches. The germline CDR1 and CDR2 sequences are MNHEY and SMNVEV (reference sequence). The length of the CDR3 is 17 residues. CDR3 loop: CASSLWGQGVFTGELFF. As DNA, the CDR3 is TGTGCCAGCAGTTTATGGGGACAGGGGGTGTTTACCGGGGAGCTGTTTTTT.

A few counts support this clonotype. The rearrangement links TRBV7-6 to TRBJ1-4, with 8 bases lining up with TRBD1. The CDR3 runs to 16 residues. Germline V gives CDR1 SGHVS, CDR2 FNYEAQ. After removal of 2 bases from V and 8 bases from J, the junction contained 10 bases not matched to a gene. The CDR3, as DNA: TGTGCCAGCAGCTTATTGCCGACAGGGGCGGGCGAAAAACTGTTTTTT. Its protein is CASSLLPTGAGEKLFF. Full variable domain (missing parts from reference TRBV7-6 and TRBJ1-4): GAGVSQSPRYKVTKRGQDVALRCDPISGHVSLYWYRQALGQGPEFLTYFNYEAQQDKSGLPNDRFSAERPEGSISTLTIQRTEQRDSAMYRCASSLLPTGAGEKLFFGSGTQLSVL.